What follows is one TCR beta chain and its context. Its specific antigen is unknown. The input lacks base qualities; no much larger clone sits a single base away. The data derive from a study of blood T cell repertoires in COVID-19 (dated by TCRdb to 2018 to 2020). General notes on the study: Samples covering the acute and convalescent phases of COVID-19 were provided by collaborators in the United States, Italy and Spain. The prospective study material was composed of cDNA or gDNA derived from T cells, B-cell-depleted T cells, or PBMCs. A freely available public database, intended as a resource for researchers studying the immune response to SARS-CoV-2, is where the repertoires were released. The sample metadata nearly always contained a de-identified subject ID, COVID-19 status, age in years and sex. The dataset comprised deeply sampled blood TCRbeta repertoires from subjects exposed to, actively infected with, or recovered from COVID-19. Samples came from the ongoing ImmuneRACE study (first 160 participants) plus 1,254 subjects from 6 global collaborators. HLA class I and class II types, where available, came from metadata supplied by the sample provider rather than from assay-based typing. Results the study describes overall, beyond this receptor: The amount of clinical and demographic metadata varied by source and participant and was provided uncurated.

One collaborating source in Seattle enrolled patients while the patients were actively infected and followed the patients over time throughout the course of disease. Each collaborating institution followed its own protocols to collect whole blood in K2EDTA tubes. For TCRbeta analysis, collaborator samples were shipped as frozen whole blood, as isolated PBMCs, or as DNA extracted from either sample type. V is pared back by 5 bases and J by 0 bases, with 13 bases lying between the germline termini. The germline V gene (reference sequence) yields SEHNR for CDR1 and FQNEAQ for CDR2. The CDR3 goes from the cysteine to the phenylalanine over 16 residues. Kept here is only the CDR3 DNA, which spans 48 bases and is read in frame from base 1. The immunoSEQ Assay, a bias-controlled multiplex PCR, was used to amplify TCRbeta CDR3 regions from genomic DNA. Per the source publication's procedure: Nucleated cell counts per sample were estimated from amplification of reference gene primers within the assay. To quantify the absolute abundance of each unique TCRbeta CDR3 rearrangement, sequence reads were collapsed and filtered. For each sample, productive Simpson clonality was calculated by taking the square root of Simpson's diversity index across productive rearrangements. TCRdb stores this immuneACCESS table with in-frame sequences only. Part of the clones is absent; in the studies checked, under half of the shortfall reflects unresolved V genes, and no reason is known for the rest. D and trimming come from the DNA, and the V and J calls and clone size come from that table. The sample data list 250,000 to 300,000 clones, and roughly 89% of these were observed just once. The ten top clones hold 8.5% to 14% of the sample.

The source is a woman in her 30s with COVID-19, enrolled during active disease. The chain was built from TRBV7-9 and TRBJ2-2; a tentative D call is TRBD1 (5 bases match). The sequenced sample was peripheral blood. The DNA sequence is given as TGTGCCAGCAGCACCACGACAGACGCGAACACCGGGGAGCTGTTTTTT. Its protein product is CASSTTTDANTGELFF.